The 12 T cell receptor beta chains below come from one sample, sequenced in a study of T cell repertoires in cytomegalovirus infection. TCRdb reprocessed the reads via MiXCR and lists one record per CDR3 protein. This table holds approximately 910,000 distinct CDR3 sequences, around 32% found once. Their specific antigens are unknown. The starting material was cultured CD8+ T cells from PBMCs, obtained from culture after CMV antigen stimulation. These receptors were collected from a human donor in good health (CMV status not recorded). Some clones in this sample may be carry-over from other donors' samples.

This clonotype was detected a few times. The V and J genes are TRBV7-9 and TRBJ2-1; possibly TRBD1 or TRBD2 for D (5 bases each). CDR1 and CDR2 (germline): SEHNR, FQNEAQ (reference sequence). The CDR3 length is 11 residues. The V and J ends lost 7 bases and 12 bases respectively, with 13 bases between them. The CDR3 is CASTPGRVQFF. For the CDR3, the DNA is TGTGCCAGCACCCCGGGACGGGTGCAGTTCTTC. The entire variable domain, with the rest obtained from reference TRBV7-9 and TRBJ2-1, is as follows: DTGVSQNPRHKITKRGQNVTFRCDPISEHNRLYWYRQTLGQGPEFLTYFQNEAQLEKSRLLSDRFSAERPKGSFSTLEIQRTEQGDSAMYLCASTPGRVQFFGPGTRLTVL.

The chain carries TRBV12-3 or TRBV12-4 and TRBJ2-5; TRBD1 aligns across 7 bases. The ends lost 5 bases at V and 7 bases at J; junction bases unmatched: 10. The CDR3 runs 14 residues. For the CDR3, the DNA is TGTGCCAGCAGTCCCCCCACGGACAGGTTGACCCAGTACTTC. It yields the protein CASSPPTDRLTQYF.

This clonotype was seen at least ten times. The CDR3 DNA reads as TGTGCCAGCAGCTTAGCCAGGGAGGGGACTGAAGCTTTCTTT. As protein: CASSLAREGTEAFF. The V gene is TRBV7-8, the J gene TRBJ1-1; D is perhaps TRBD1 (5 bases). Trimming stripped 0 bases from V and 5 bases from J, with 10 bases between. CDR3 length equals 14 residues. Germline CDR1 and CDR2: SGHVS and FQNEAQ. Complete variable domain (other parts from reference TRBV7-8 and TRBJ1-1): GAGVSQSPRYKVAKRGQDVALRCDPISGHVSLFWYQQALGQGPEFLTYFQNEAQLDKSGLPSDRFFAERPEGSVSTLKIQRTQQEDSAVYLCASSLAREGTEAFFGQGTRLTVV.

A single count supports this clonotype. The junction shows a germline mismatch at one end, possibly a read error. V gene TRBV7-2 combines with J gene TRBJ2-5; the match to TRBD2 covers 12 bases. CDR3 length equals 16 residues. Germline V gives CDR1 SGHTA, CDR2 FQGNSA. CDR3 residues: CANSLATSGGRKTQYF. CDR3 DNA: TGTGCCAACAGCCTTGCGACTAGCGGGGGCAGAAAGACCCAGTACTTC.

The chain has TRBV7-9 and TRBJ1-2; D remains unclear. The CDR3 has 17 amino acids. V was pared by 0 bases and J by 4 bases, with 18 bases between. The germline gives CDR1 SEHNR, CDR2 FQNEAQ (reference sequence). The chain's CDR3 is CASSLAHRTPLVYGYTF. The CDR3 DNA reads TGTGCCAGCAGCTTAGCGCATCGGACCCCTTTGGTCTATGGCTACACCTTC.

Regarding this clonotype: The junction and the germline gene differ at one end; a read error may be behind it. This rearrangement joins TRBV6-5 to TRBJ2-5; 10 nucleotides match TRBD1. The length of the CDR3 is 15 residues. The germline V gene has CDR1 MNHEY and CDR2 SVGAGI. In nucleotides, the CDR3 is TGTGCCAGCACCGAAGACAGGGGGCTTCAAGAGCCCCAGTACTTC. Translated, it gives CASTEDRGLQEPQYF.

Concerning this clonotype: It may be a read error: a sequence one base away is much more abundant. The chain joins TRBV2 to TRBJ1-1; D gene ambiguous. This CDR3 spans 11 amino acids. From germline, CDR1 is SNHLY and CDR2 FYNNEI. V lost 8 bases, J lost 1 base, and 5 bases lay in between. The DNA of the CDR3 is TGTGCCAGCTGGAAGAACACTGAAGCTTTCTTT. It codes for CASWKNTEAFF.

Many counts were recorded for this clonotype. The chain recombines TRBV6-1 with TRBJ2-2; 9 bases map to TRBD1. Germline CDR1 and CDR2: MNHNS and SASEGT. The CDR3 has 15 residues. V shed 4 bases and J 3 bases; nucleotides not matched to a gene: 3. The CDR3 here is CASSVRTGDTGELFF. CDR3 nucleotides: TGTGCCAGCAGTGTTCGGACAGGGGACACCGGGGAGCTGTTTTTT.

The V call is TRBV12-3 or TRBV12-4, the J call TRBJ2-2; no firm D call. The CDR3 runs 16 residues. Trimming took off 3 bases at V and 3 bases at J, with 14 bases between the two ends. The CDR3 DNA reads TGTGCCAGCAGTTTTTGGACGGAGATCGACACCGGGGAGCTGTTTTTT. Its protein is CASSFWTEIDTGELFF.

The table lists this clonotype with a few counts. The chain uses TRBV19 and TRBJ1-1; weak D call: TRBD1 (5 bases). There are 18 residues in the CDR3. Trimming removed 5 bases at V and 1 base at J, with 23 bases between. Germline loops: CDR1 LNHDA, CDR2 SQIVND (reference sequence). CDR3 protein: CASSQPYWNLTANTEAFF. The CDR3 DNA follows: TGTGCCAGTAGTCAACCCTATTGGAATTTGACAGCGAACACTGAAGCTTTCTTT.

This chain links TRBV27 with TRBJ1-6; 8 nucleotides agree with TRBD1. V dropped 4 bases and J dropped 7; count of bases not matched to a gene: 6. Germline V gene sequence: CDR1 MNHEY, CDR2 SMNVEV (reference sequence). The CDR3 is 15 amino acids. The CDR3 protein is CASSSQGARNSPLHF. The CDR3 nucleotides are TGTGCCAGCAGTTCGCAGGGGGCGCGGAATTCACCCCTCCACTTT.

The chain recombines TRBV12-5 with TRBJ1-2; 8 positions agree with TRBD1. Trimming removed 6 bases from V and 6 bases from J; junction bases left unmatched: 6. The length of the CDR3 is 13 residues. The germline V gene encodes CDR1 LGHNT and CDR2 FRNRAP. The CDR3 spells CASGSTGVDGYTF. As DNA, the CDR3 is TGTGCTAGTGGGTCGACAGGGGTCGATGGCTACACCTTC.